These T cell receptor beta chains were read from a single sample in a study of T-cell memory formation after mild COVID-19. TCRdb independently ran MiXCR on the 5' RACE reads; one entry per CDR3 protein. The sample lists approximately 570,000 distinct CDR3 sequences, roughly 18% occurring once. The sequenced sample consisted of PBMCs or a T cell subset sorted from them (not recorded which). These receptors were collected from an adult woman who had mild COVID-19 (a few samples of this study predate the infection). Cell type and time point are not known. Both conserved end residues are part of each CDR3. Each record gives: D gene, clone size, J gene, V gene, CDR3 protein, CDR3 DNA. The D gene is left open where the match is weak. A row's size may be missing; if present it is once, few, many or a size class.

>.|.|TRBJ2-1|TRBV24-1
CATRGGVSNEQFF
TGTGCCACCCGAGGGGGAGTATCCAATGAGCAGTTCTTC
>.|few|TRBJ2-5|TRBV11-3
CASSSRGRNRQETQYF
TGTGCCAGCAGCTCAAGGGGCCGGAACAGGCAAGAGACCCAGTACTTC
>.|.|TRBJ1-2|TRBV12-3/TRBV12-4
CASSFEGLGATNYGYTF
TGTGCCAGCAGTTTCGAGGGTCTCGGAGCCACTAACTATGGCTACACCTTC
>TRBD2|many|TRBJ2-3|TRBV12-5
CASGLVAGGRNTQYF
TGTGCTAGTGGTTTGGTAGCGGGAGGTCGAAATACGCAGTATTTT
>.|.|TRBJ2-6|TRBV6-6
CASSYSPGSGANVLTF
TGTGCCAGCAGTTACTCCCCCGGCTCTGGGGCCAACGTCCTGACTTTC
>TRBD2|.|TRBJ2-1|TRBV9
CASSVSKAGGPSNEQFF
TGTGCCAGCAGCGTCAGCAAGGCGGGGGGGCCATCCAATGAGCAGTTCTTC
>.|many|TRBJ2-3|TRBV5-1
CASKIGDTQYF
TGCGCCAGCAAGATTGGGGATACGCAGTATTTT
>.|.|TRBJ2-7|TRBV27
CASSLRDGDTYEQYF
TGTGCCAGCAGTCTCCGGGACGGAGATACCTACGAGCAGTACTTC
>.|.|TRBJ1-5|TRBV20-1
CSAREAASNQPQHF
TGCAGTGCTAGAGAGGCAGCTAGCAATCAGCCCCAGCATTTT
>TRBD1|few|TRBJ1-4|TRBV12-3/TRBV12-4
CASSLSGTGNEKLFF
TGTGCCAGCAGTTTATCAGGGACAGGGAATGAAAAACTGTTTTTT
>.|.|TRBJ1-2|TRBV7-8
CASSLETATNYGYTF
TGTGCCAGCAGCTTAGAAACAGCAACAAACTATGGCTACACCTTC
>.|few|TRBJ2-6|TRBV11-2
CASSSLRAPSGANVLTF
TGTGCCAGCAGCTCCCTGAGGGCCCCCTCTGGGGCCAACGTCCTGACTTTC
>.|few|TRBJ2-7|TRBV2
CASSEEGYNEQYF
TGTGCCAGCAGTGAGGAGGGGTACAACGAGCAGTACTTC
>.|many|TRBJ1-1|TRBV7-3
CASSVDRNTEAFF
TGTGCCAGCAGCGTTGACAGGAACACTGAAGCTTTCTTT
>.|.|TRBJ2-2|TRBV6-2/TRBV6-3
CASREDGGPGSCFF
.
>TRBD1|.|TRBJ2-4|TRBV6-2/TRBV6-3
CASGPGQRMGNIQYF
TGTGCCAGCGGGCCGGGACAGCGGATGGGAAACATTCAGTACTTC
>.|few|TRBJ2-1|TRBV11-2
CASSLEPPRARGPSYNEQFF
TGTGCCAGCAGCTTAGAACCTCCCAGGGCGCGGGGTCCCTCCTACAATGAGCAGTTCTTC
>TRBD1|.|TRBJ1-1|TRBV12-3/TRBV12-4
CASNPGGSRAFF
TGTGCCAGCAACCCAGGGGGGTCTCGAGCTTTCTTT
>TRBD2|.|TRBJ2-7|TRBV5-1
CASSPQVGGSTYEQYF
TGCGCCAGCAGCCCGCAAGTGGGGGGGAGTACCTACGAGCAGTACTTC
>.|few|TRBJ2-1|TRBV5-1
CASSSPLGGVNNEQFF
TGCGCCAGCAGCTCCCCTTTGGGCGGGGTTAACAATGAGCAGTTCTTC
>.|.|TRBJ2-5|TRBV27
CASSPGWHETQYF
TGTGCCAGCAGTCCAGGGTGGCACGAGACCCAGTACTTC
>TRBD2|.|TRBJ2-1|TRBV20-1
CSARPPTSGREQFF
TGCAGTGCTAGACCACCGACTAGCGGTCGGGAGCAGTTCTTC
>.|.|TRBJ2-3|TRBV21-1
CASSKVKGIPFTDTQYF
TGTGCCAGCAGCAAAGTGAAGGGGATCCCTTTCACAGATACGCAGTATTTT
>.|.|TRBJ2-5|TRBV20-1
CSARVVGRRQETQYF
TGCAGTGCTAGAGTAGTTGGCAGGAGGCAAGAGACCCAGTACTTC
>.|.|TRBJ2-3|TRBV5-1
CASSLEQALSTDTQYF
TGCGCCAGCAGCTTGGAGCAGGCCCTTAGCACAGATACGCAGTATTTT
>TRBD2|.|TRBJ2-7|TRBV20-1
CSANSLAGVSSYEQYF
TGCAGTGCTAACTCACTAGCGGGCGTTAGCTCCTACGAGCAGTACTTC
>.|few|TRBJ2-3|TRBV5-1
CASSLAGVAGADTQYF
TGCGCCAGCAGCTTGGCCGGAGTGGCGGGGGCGGATACGCAGTATTTT
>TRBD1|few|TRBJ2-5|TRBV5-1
CASSRDSASRETQYF
TGCGCCAGCAGCCGGGACAGCGCATCGAGAGAGACCCAGTACTTC
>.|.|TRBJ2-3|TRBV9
CASNAENTQYF
TGTGCCAGCAACGCAGAGAATACGCAGTATTTT
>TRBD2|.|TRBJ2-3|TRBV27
CASSPLGLADTQYF
TGTGCCAGCAGTCCGTTGGGACTAGCGGATACGCAGTATTTT
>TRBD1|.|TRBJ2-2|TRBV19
CASSRGTGHTGELFF
TGTGCCAGTAGTCGTGGGACAGGGCACACCGGGGAGCTGTTTTTT
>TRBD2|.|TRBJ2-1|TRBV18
CASSEGVTSGGNPNEQFF
TGTGCCAGCTCAGAGGGGGTGACTAGCGGGGGAAATCCCAATGAGCAGTTCTTC
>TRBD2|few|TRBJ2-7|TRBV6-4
CASTAGGDSYEQYF
TGTGCCAGCACCGCCGGGGGGGACTCCTACGAGCAGTACTTC
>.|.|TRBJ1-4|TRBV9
CASSTSPGGNEKLFF
TGTGCCAGCAGCACATCCCCGGGGGGTAATGAAAAACTGTTTTTT
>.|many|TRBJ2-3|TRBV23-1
CASSRTGHTDTQYF
TGCGCCAGCAGTCGAACGGGGCACACAGATACGCAGTATTTT
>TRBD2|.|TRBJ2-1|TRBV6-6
CASSYSVIAGSHEQFF
TGTGCCAGCAGTTACTCGGTAATAGCGGGTTCCCATGAGCAGTTCTTC
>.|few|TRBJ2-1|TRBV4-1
CASSQDWGNNEQFF
TGCGCCAGCAGCCAAGATTGGGGGAACAATGAGCAGTTCTTC
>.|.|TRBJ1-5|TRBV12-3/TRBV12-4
CASRMGHSSNQPQHF
TGTGCCAGCAGGATGGGACACTCAAGCAATCAGCCCCAGCATTTT
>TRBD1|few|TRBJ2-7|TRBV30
CAWSFGGQGRNEQYF
TGTGCCTGGAGTTTTGGGGGACAGGGGAGGAACGAGCAGTACTTC
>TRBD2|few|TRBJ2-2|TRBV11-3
CASKRAGESTGELFF
TGTGCCAGCAAAAGAGCGGGAGAGAGCACCGGGGAGCTGTTTTTT
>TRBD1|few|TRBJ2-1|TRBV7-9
CASSLGDRGHNEQFF
TGTGCCAGCAGCTTAGGGGACAGGGGGCACAATGAGCAGTTCTTC
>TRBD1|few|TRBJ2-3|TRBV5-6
CASSLDRDRGRGDTQYF
TGTGCCAGCAGCTTGGATCGGGACAGGGGGCGCGGAGATACGCAGTATTTT
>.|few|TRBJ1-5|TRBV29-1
CSVVEGNSNQPQHF
TGCAGCGTTGTCGAAGGAAATAGCAATCAGCCCCAGCATTTT
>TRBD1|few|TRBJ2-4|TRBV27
CASSPLLTTGGQNIQYF
TGTGCCAGCAGTCCCTTGCTGACGACAGGGGGACAAAACATTCAGTACTTC